Presented here are 31 T cell receptor beta chains from one specimen sequenced in a study of shared clonotypes between healthy human individuals. Method: immunoSEQ multiplex PCR; TCRdb's copy keeps in-frame clones and lacks some. The sample lists approximately 2,300,000 clones; 92% were seen once. Input material: naive CD4+ T cells from PBMCs. The subset is: CD45RA+ positively selected. The source of these receptors is a man younger than 35 in good health. Some clones in this sample may be carry-over from other donors' samples.

This clone was picked up one time. The chain joins TRBV23-1 to TRBJ1-5, with a weak D call TRBD1 (5 bases). TRBV23-1 is reported as an ORF; its role is uncertain. V lost 0 bases and J lost 1, with 16 bases in between. This CDR3 contains 18 residues. In DNA form, the CDR3 reads TGCGCCAGCAGTCAATCCGACGATGGGGGTGGGAGCAATCAGCCCCAGCATTTT. Translated, it gives CASSQSDDGGGSNQPQHF.

V gene TRBV18 combines with J gene TRBJ2-3; D gene unclear. The CDR3 runs 13 residues. V was shortened by 4 bases and J by 0 bases, with 5 bases between the two germline ends. Germline V gene data show CDR1 as KGHSH and CDR2 as LQKENI. CDR3 bases: TGTGCCAGCTCACAGGAGAGCACAGATACGCAGTATTTT. This sequence encodes CASSQESTDTQYF. The full variable domain, with the rest looked up from reference TRBV18 and TRBJ2-3, is NAGVMQNPRHLVRRRGQEARLRCSPMKGHSHVYWYRQLPEEGLKFMVYLQKENIIDESGMPKERFSAEFPKEGPSILRIQQVVRGDSAAYFCASSQESTDTQYFGPGTRLTVL.

The chain has TRBV7-2 and TRBJ2-1; the D gene is possibly TRBD1 (6 bases). Germline V CDR1 and CDR2: SGHTA, FQGNSA. This CDR3 contains 17 residues. The V end was cut by 5 bases, the J end by 2 bases, with 19 bases between. For the CDR3, the DNA is TGTGCCAGCAGCACCCGAACAGGGTCTATCACCTACAATGAGCAGTTCTTC. It yields the protein CASSTRTGSITYNEQFF.

CDR3 bases: TGTGCCAGCAGCTTCGGTCTGGTACAGACCGATGAGCAGTTCTTC. This sequence encodes CASSFGLVQTDEQFF. V usage is TRBV7-9 and J usage is TRBJ2-1, with D hard to call. CDR1 is SEHNR and CDR2 is FQNEAQ in the germline V gene (reference sequence). V lost 3 bases to trimming and J lost 8 bases, with 17 bases between them. The CDR3 is 15 amino acids.

This chain uses TRBV10-3 with TRBJ2-7, with D tentatively TRBD1 (5 bases). Deletions cut 4 bases from V and 0 bases from J, with 10 bases between. Germline CDR1 reads ENHRY; CDR2 reads SYGVKD. The length of the CDR3 is 14 residues. CDR3: CAISGTFPSYEQYF. In nucleotides, the CDR3 is TGTGCCATCAGTGGGACATTTCCCTCCTACGAGCAGTACTTC.

The chain combines TRBV14 with TRBJ2-7; D uncertain. Trimming took off 1 base at V and 5 bases at J, with 15 bases between the two ends. Germline loops: CDR1 SGHDN, CDR2 FVKESK. The CDR3 sequence is 15 residues long. The chain's CDR3 is CASSQGAVTFDEQYF. CDR3 in DNA: TGTGCCAGCAGCCAAGGGGCCGTAACATTCGACGAGCAGTACTTC.

The chain joins TRBV6-5 to TRBJ1-1; perhaps TRBD1 as D (5 bases). CDR1 and CDR2 (germline): MNHEY, SVGAGI. Between the trimmed V and J ends, which lost 1 base and 5 bases, there was a span of 11 bases. This CDR3 spans 14 amino acids. The CDR3, as DNA: TGTGCCAGCAGTTACTTCAGGGAAGGGACTGAAGCTTTCTTT. Translated, it gives CASSYFREGTEAFF.

The V gene is TRBV28, the J gene TRBJ1-4; D is undetermined. V was pared by 6 bases and J by 13 bases, with 15 bases between. Germline lookup yields CDR1 MDHEN and CDR2 SYDVKM. This CDR3 region has 12 residues. CDR3 in amino acids: CASRRNERGLFF. The CDR3 DNA reads TGTGCCAGCAGGAGGAATGAACGAGGACTGTTTTTT.

The V and J genes are TRBV27 and TRBJ1-4; perhaps TRBD1 as D (6 bases). Germline V gene data show CDR1 as MNHEY and CDR2 as SMNVEV (reference sequence). The V end was cut by 3 bases, the J end by 7 bases, with 15 bases between. The CDR3 consists of 15 residues. In nucleotides, the CDR3 is TGTGCCAGCAGTTTGAGCACAGGGAGTAGTGAAAAACTGTTTTTT. Its translation is CASSLSTGSSEKLFF.

The V call is TRBV5-1, the J call TRBJ2-3; D gene uncertain. V lost 0 bases and J 4 bases, leaving 9 bases between the germline ends. Germline CDR1 is SGHRS and CDR2 is YFSETQ. CDR3 length equals 14 residues. CDR3 sequence: CASSLDSMADTQYF. The CDR3 DNA reads TGCGCCAGCAGCTTGGACAGTATGGCAGATACGCAGTATTTT.

The chain links TRBV7-6 to TRBJ2-7, with D hard to call. V lost 4 bases and J lost 5, with 18 bases in between. The CDR3 spans 15 residues. Germline V gives CDR1 SGHVS, CDR2 FNYEAQ. CDR3 protein: CASSSQNTNLHEQYF. The CDR3 DNA sequence: TGTGCCAGCAGCTCCCAGAATACAAACCTCCACGAGCAGTACTTC.

V gene TRBV30 combines with J gene TRBJ1-1, with 9 bases aligning to TRBD1. The CDR3 contains 13 residues. Per the germline V gene, CDR1 is GTSNPN and CDR2 is SVGIG (reference sequence). V lost 5 bases and J lost 4; bases outside the gene matches: 5. The CDR3, as DNA: TGTGCCTGGGCGGGACAGGGAAGCACTGAAGCTTTCTTT. This gives the protein CAWAGQGSTEAFF.

This CDR3 reads CASSFGLLAASLQETQYF. CDR3 nucleotide sequence: TGTGCCAGCAGCTTTGGGTTACTAGCGGCATCCTTACAAGAGACCCAGTACTTC. The chain recombines TRBV7-8 with TRBJ2-5, with TRBD2 matching over 8 bases. V lost 3 bases and J lost 2; bases outside the gene matches: 14. In germline, CDR1 is SGHVS, CDR2 FQNEAQ. The CDR3 loop spans 18 amino acids. The full variable domain, its missing parts supplied by reference TRBV7-8 and TRBJ2-5, is GAGVSQSPRYKVAKRGQDVALRCDPISGHVSLFWYQQALGQGPEFLTYFQNEAQLDKSGLPSDRFFAERPEGSVSTLKIQRTQQEDSAVYLCASSFGLLAASLQETQYFGPGTRLLVL.

V and J are TRBV9 and TRBJ2-1, with D maybe TRBD2 (7 bases). The length of the CDR3 is 16 residues. V lost 4 bases, J lost 0 bases, and 14 bases lay in between. CDR1 and CDR2 from the germline V gene are SGDLS and YYNGEE. In nucleotides, the CDR3 is TGTGCCAGCAGCCCTGGGAGGGGGGGCTCCTACAATGAGCAGTTCTTC. It yields the protein CASSPGRGGSYNEQFF.

The rearrangement links TRBV18 to TRBJ2-3; D might be TRBD1 (6 bases). The CDR3 is 14 residues long. Germline V CDR1 and CDR2: KGHSH, LQKENI. The V end was cut by 4 bases, the J end by 0 bases, with 8 bases between. CDR3 protein: CASSLGQSTDTQYF. The CDR3, as DNA: TGTGCCAGCTCACTGGGACAAAGCACAGATACGCAGTATTTT.

The chain couples TRBV5-1 to TRBJ1-1, with TRBD1 as a possible D gene (6 bases). The germline CDR1 and CDR2 sequences are SGHRS and YFSETQ. V was pared by 6 bases and J by 0 bases, with 12 bases between. This CDR3 spans 14 amino acids. CDR3 in DNA: TGCGCCAGCAACAAAGGGGGGGTGAACACTGAAGCTTTCTTT. This encodes CASNKGGVNTEAFF. Full variable domain (rest looked up from reference TRBV5-1 and TRBJ1-1): KAGVTQTPRYLIKTRGQQVTLSCSPISGHRSVSWYQQTPGQGLQFLFEYFSETQRNKGNFPGRFSGRQFSNSRSEMNVSTLELGDSALYLCASNKGGVNTEAFFGQGTRLTVV.

As regards this clone: The sample holds other DNA sequences that translate to the same CDR3. V and J are TRBV2 and TRBJ2-2; D remains ambiguous. Trimming cost V 6 bases and J 1 base, with 3 bases left between them. Germline assignment: CDR1 SNHLY and CDR2 FYNNEI. CDR3 length: 12 amino acids. CDR3 sequence (DNA): TGTGCCAGCAGCCAGAACACCGGGGAGCTGTTTTTT. It codes for CASSQNTGELFF.

The J gene is TRBJ2-7, the V gene TRBV6-6, with D unresolved. Germline V CDR1 and CDR2: MNHNY, SVGAGI (reference sequence). This CDR3 spans 15 amino acids. The V end lost 4 bases, the J end lost 5 bases, and 18 bases lay between the germline ends. CDR3 protein: CASSSSPDTTHEQYF. The CDR3 DNA follows: TGTGCCAGCAGTTCGAGCCCTGACACAACCCACGAGCAGTACTTC.

This chain joins TRBV7-8 and TRBJ2-7, with a possible D match to TRBD1 (6 bases). This CDR3 contains 15 residues. The V end lost 5 bases, the J end lost 0 bases, and 14 bases lay between the germline ends. The germline V gene has CDR1 SGHVS and CDR2 FQNEAQ. CDR3 in DNA: TGTGCCAGCAGCCAAGGACAGATTATCTCCTACGAGCAGTACTTC. Protein product: CASSQGQIISYEQYF. Full variable domain (missing parts from reference TRBV7-8 and TRBJ2-7): GAGVSQSPRYKVAKRGQDVALRCDPISGHVSLFWYQQALGQGPEFLTYFQNEAQLDKSGLPSDRFFAERPEGSVSTLKIQRTQQEDSAVYLCASSQGQIISYEQYFGPGTRLTVT.

The chain combines TRBV11-1 with TRBJ2-1; D not resolved. The CDR3 runs to 15 residues. The germline CDR1 and CDR2 sequences are SGHAT and FQDESV (reference sequence). The V end lost 0 bases, the J end lost 0 bases, and 6 bases lay between the germline ends. The CDR3 DNA reads TGTGCCAGCAGCTTAGCCCCCTACTCCTACAATGAGCAGTTCTTC. Translation: CASSLAPYSYNEQFF.

Concerning this clone itself: The sample has other DNA sequences that encode this CDR3 too. The chain uses TRBV9 and TRBJ1-3; no definite D call. The germline V and J ends were trimmed by 0 bases and 0 bases, with 4 bases remaining between them. CDR3 length: 14 residues. Germline V lookup: CDR1 SGDLS, CDR2 YYNGEE. The CDR3 region is CASSVAGSGNTIYF. CDR3 nucleotide sequence: TGTGCCAGCAGCGTAGCGGGCTCTGGAAACACCATATATTTT.

The chain combines TRBV28 with TRBJ1-2; D not resolved. Germline CDR1 is MDHEN and CDR2 is SYDVKM. The CDR3 contains 14 residues. Trimming stripped 8 bases from V and 7 bases from J, with 20 bases between. CDR3 in DNA: TGTGCCAGCCTCACGGGCTTACGAGCGGGTGGCTACACCTTC. It specifies CASLTGLRAGGYTF.

The chain combines TRBV14 with TRBJ1-1, with 8 bases matching TRBD1. CDR1 SGHDN and CDR2 FVKESK come from the germline V gene. The CDR3 covers 16 residues. The V segment lost 0 bases and the J segment 0 bases; nucleotides outside the gene matches: 3. The CDR3 nucleotides read TGTGCCAGCAGCCAAGAATGGGGACAGGTGAACACTGAAGCTTTCTTT. Translated: CASSQEWGQVNTEAFF.

The rearrangement links TRBV28 to TRBJ2-7, with no clear D. The germline CDR1 and CDR2 sequences are MDHEN and SYDVKM. This CDR3 is built from 14 residues. V shed 3 bases and J shed 5 bases, with 14 bases lying between them. The CDR3: CASSFSVKGNEQYF. The DNA for the CDR3 is TGTGCCAGCAGTTTCTCGGTGAAAGGCAACGAGCAGTACTTC. Based on the CDR3 plus reference TRBV28 and TRBJ2-7, the full variable domain is DVKVTQSSRYLVKRTGEKVFLECVQDMDHENMFWYRQDPGLGLRLIYFSYDVKMKEKGDIPEGYSVSREKKERFSLILESASTNQTSMYLCASSFSVKGNEQYFGPGTRLTVT.

Notes on this clone: Additional DNA sequences in this sample encode the identical CDR3. This chain connects TRBV7-3 to TRBJ1-4; TRBD1 aligns across 9 bases. Germline lookup yields CDR1 SGHTA and CDR2 FQGTGA. V lost 5 bases, J lost 8 bases, and 3 bases stayed unmatched. CDR3 length equals 13 residues. In nucleotides, the CDR3 is TGTGCCAGCAGCCCGGGACAGGGAGAAAAACTGTTTTTT. Translating gives CASSPGQGEKLFF.

V is TRBV2 and J is TRBJ2-4; TRBD1 might be the D (6 bases). The CDR3 loop spans 15 amino acids. CDR1 SNHLY and CDR2 FYNNEI come from the germline V gene. The germline V and J ends were trimmed by 4 bases and 6 bases, with 16 bases remaining between them. CDR3 coding DNA: TGTGCCAGCAGTGTACGGACCACAGGGTCAAACATTCAGTACTTC. It codes for CASSVRTTGSNIQYF.

CDR3 loop: CASSPGTSHNEQFF. CDR3 DNA: TGCGCCAGCAGCCCCGGGACTAGCCACAATGAGCAGTTCTTC. This sequence joins TRBV5-1 and TRBJ2-1, with 9 positions matching TRBD2. The CDR3 contains 14 residues. Germline CDR1 and CDR2: SGHRS and YFSETQ. With V trimmed by 4 bases and J by 5 bases, 4 bases remained unmatched.

CDR3 loop: CAISEGQQNQPQHF. CDR3 bases: TGTGCCATCAGTGAGGGACAGCAAAATCAGCCCCAGCATTTT. The chain combines TRBV10-3 with TRBJ1-5; D might be TRBD1 (6 bases). V lost 2 bases, J lost 4 bases, and 9 bases lay in between. CDR3 size: 14 residues. Germline values: CDR1 ENHRY, CDR2 SYGVKD.

V gene TRBV7-6 combines with J gene TRBJ1-5; no clear D. Trimming stripped 5 bases from V and 4 bases from J, with 9 bases between. The CDR3 covers 13 residues. Germline lookup yields CDR1 SGHVS and CDR2 FNYEAQ. In nucleotides, the CDR3 is TGTGCCAGCAGCCCGAGCCCGAATCAGCCCCAGCATTTT. Translation: CASSPSPNQPQHF.

This clone was seen just once. The V and J genes are TRBV29-1 and TRBJ1-2; TRBD1 matches at 10 bases. Germline-derived CDR1 and CDR2 are SQVTM and ANQGSEA. The CDR3 consists of 15 residues. Unmatched junction bases numbered 6, after V lost 1 base and J lost 4 bases. CDR3 DNA sequence: TGCAGCGTTGAAGGCGGGACAGGGGTAGGCTATGGCTACACCTTC. This gives the protein CSVEGGTGVGYGYTF.

V gene TRBV19 combines with J gene TRBJ1-3, with D perhaps matching TRBD1 (5 bases). Germline loops: CDR1 LNHDA, CDR2 SQIVND (reference sequence). The CDR3 spans 14 residues. Trimming pared 10 bases from V and 0 bases from J, leaving 13 bases between. In nucleotides, the CDR3 is TGTGCCACCAGCAGGGTTCCCTCTGGAAACACCATATATTTT. This gives the protein CATSRVPSGNTIYF.